Listed here are 31 T cell receptor beta chains from one sample, sequenced in a study of CD8+CD57+ T cells in acquired aplastic anemia. The template for TCR beta VDJ and CDR3 sequence profiling was genomic DNA. TCRdb reanalysed the reads using MiXCR and keeps one entry per CDR3 protein. The sample lists a few hundred thousand distinct CDR3 sequences, 65% to 80% occurring once. The sequenced material came from sorted CD4+, CD8+, or CD8+CD57+ T cells (not recorded which) from PBMCs. These receptors originate from a human donor in good health, serving as a control.

The chain joins TRBV7-2 to TRBJ1-2, with D unresolved. The CDR3 totals 14 residues. Trimming took off 5 bases at V and 11 bases at J, with 21 bases between the two ends. Germline V gene data show CDR1 as SGHTA and CDR2 as FQGNSA. The CDR3 sequence is CASSVRYIDYSYTF. The CDR3 region has the DNA TGTGCCAGCAGCGTTCGTTACATTGACTACAGTTACACCTTC.

The chain couples TRBV13 to TRBJ2-7; weak D call: TRBD2 (6 bases). CDR1 is PRHDT, CDR2 FYEKMQ, per germline (reference sequence). Trimming removed 2 bases at V and 5 bases at J, with 13 bases between. CDR3 length: 14 residues. CDR3 protein: CASSLSQGGDEQYF. CDR3 sequence (DNA): TGTGCCAGCAGCTTATCGCAGGGCGGGGACGAGCAGTACTTC.

The table lists this clonotype with many counts. This chain uses TRBV5-1 with TRBJ2-3, with 8 bases fitting TRBD2. CDR3 length equals 18 residues. The germline V gene encodes CDR1 SGHRS and CDR2 YFSETQ. The J segment lost 2 bases and the V segment lost 2 bases, leaving 13 bases of the junction unmatched. CDR3 residues: CASSFGRGGGNPTDTQYF. CDR3 nucleotide sequence: TGCGCCAGCAGCTTCGGGAGGGGCGGGGGCAACCCCACAGATACGCAGTATTTT. Variable domain in full (rest from reference TRBV5-1 and TRBJ2-3): KAGVTQTPRYLIKTRGQQVTLSCSPISGHRSVSWYQQTPGQGLQFLFEYFSETQRNKGNFPGRFSGRQFSNSRSEMNVSTLELGDSALYLCASSFGRGGGNPTDTQYFGPGTRLTVL.

This rearrangement joins TRBV19 to TRBJ1-1; D is possibly TRBD1 (5 bases). CDR1 and CDR2 from the germline V gene are LNHDA and SQIVND (reference sequence). V was trimmed by 7 bases and J by 4 bases, leaving 13 bases between them. This CDR3 is built from 13 residues. CDR3 DNA: TGTGCCAGTACCTCCGGGGCGGGCACTGAAGCTTTCTTT. This sequence encodes CASTSGAGTEAFF. The whole variable domain, remainder taken from reference TRBV19 and TRBJ1-1, is DGGITQSPKYLFRKEGQNVTLSCEQNLNHDAMYWYRQDPGQGLRLIYYSQIVNDFQKGDIAEGYSVSREKKESFPLTVTSAQKNPTAFYLCASTSGAGTEAFFGQGTRLTVV.

The table lists this clonotype with a count of one. This chain links TRBV6-4 with TRBJ1-1; the D is unclear. The CDR3 is 13 amino acids. Trimming left V 6 bases short and J 1 base short, with 9 bases between. The germline gives CDR1 MRHNA, CDR2 SNTAGT. The CDR3 loop is CASSLMGNTEAFF. CDR3 DNA: TGTGCCAGCAGCCTTATGGGGAACACTGAAGCTTTCTTT.

Comment on this clonotype: A much more abundant neighbour one base away suggests this may be a read error. The gene calls are TRBV11-2 and TRBJ2-1; the match to TRBD2 covers 7 bases. Germline V gene data show CDR1 as SGHAT and CDR2 as FQNNGV. This CDR3 contains 15 residues. The V and J ends lost 3 bases and 3 bases, in that order; junction bases with no gene match: 5. CDR3 amino acids: CASSFGGVHYNEQFF. The CDR3 nucleotides read TGTGCCAGCAGCTTTGGGGGGGTACACTACAATGAGCAGTTCTTC.

As regards this clonotype: The conserved closing phenylalanine or tryptophan is absent in this CDR3, likely reflecting a read error. The limits of the CDR3 on the DNA are not certain, so only TCRdb's listed CDR3 is given. The rearrangement links TRBV7-7 to TRBJ2-7; the D segment call TRBD1 is taken from the table without a DNA check. Looked up from germline, CDR1 is SSHAT and CDR2 is FNYEAQ (reference sequence). Ends included, the CDR3 has 13 residues. CDR3 sequence reads: CASSITGAHAKST.

V gene TRBV20-1 combines with J gene TRBJ1-1; 7 nucleotides line up with TRBD1. The CDR3 has 12 amino acids. Trimming cost V 3 bases and J 11 bases; bases outside gene matches: 9. Germline V gene sequence: CDR1 DFQATT, CDR2 SNEGSKA (reference sequence). CDR3 loop: CSAREETGWAFF. The CDR3 nucleotides read TGCAGTGCTAGGGAGGAGACAGGGTGGGCTTTCTTT.

About this clonotype itself: The missing conserved phenylalanine or tryptophan at the end of this CDR3 makes a read error likely. The DNA is omitted, as the CDR3 cannot be located on it reliably, and the CDR3 follows TCRdb's listing. The chain combines TRBV20-1 with TRBJ1-2. Germline values: CDR1 DFQATT, CDR2 SNEGSKA (reference sequence). From its first to its last residue, the CDR3 has 10 amino acids. This CDR3 reads CSVTDQGEEI.

This clonotype was recorded at least ten times. The chain links TRBV7-9 to TRBJ1-2; maybe TRBD1 (5 bases). Trimming removed 7 bases from V and 5 bases from J, with 11 bases in between. Germline CDR1 is SEHNR and CDR2 is FQNEAQ (reference sequence). The CDR3 is 12 residues long. In DNA, the CDR3 is TGTGCCAGCACGGGGGACCGGTATGGCTACACCTTC. It yields the protein CASTGDRYGYTF.

The count of this clonotype is one. The chain has TRBV7-2 and TRBJ1-2; 11 bases agree with TRBD1. V shed 5 bases, J shed 8 bases, and the junction held 13 bases outside the gene matches. This CDR3 comprises 16 residues. The germline gives CDR1 SGHTA, CDR2 FQGNSA. The CDR3 nucleotides read TGTGCCAGCAGCCCAATTCGGGGGACAGGGGGGAAAGGCTACACCTTC. It is translated as CASSPIRGTGGKGYTF.

This clonotype was picked up many times. The rearrangement links TRBV6-6 to TRBJ2-7; the match to TRBD1 covers 10 bases. J gave up 3 bases and V 6 bases, and 5 bases lay outside the gene matches. CDR3 size: 14 residues. Germline V lookup: CDR1 MNHNY, CDR2 SVGAGI (reference sequence). CDR3 DNA sequence: TGTGCCAGCAGCCGCTGGGACAGGGGCTACGAGCAGTACTTC. Its protein product is CASSRWDRGYEQYF.

This clonotype was recorded at least ten times. This chain joins TRBV30 and TRBJ1-2, with a weak D call TRBD1 (6 bases). V lost 5 bases and J 4 bases, leaving 11 bases between the germline ends. The CDR3 contains 12 residues. Looked up from germline, CDR1 is GTSNPN and CDR2 is SVGIG (reference sequence). The CDR3 DNA reads TGTGCCTGGGTCGAGGGGGGCTATGGCTACACCTTC. Protein: CAWVEGGYGYTF.

The chain carries TRBV5-4 and TRBJ2-2, with 14 bases lining up with TRBD2. The length of the CDR3 is 17 residues. Losses at the gene ends were 3 bases for V and 8 bases for J; bases not matched to a gene: 9. CDR1 and CDR2 (germline): SGHNT, YYREEE (reference sequence). The CDR3 sequence: CASSSTGLAGAGGELFF. DNA of the CDR3: TGTGCCAGCAGCTCAACGGGACTAGCGGGGGCGGGAGGGGAGCTGTTTTTT.

The chain carries TRBV4-3 and TRBJ2-7; TRBD1 matches 9 bases. In germline, CDR1 is LGHNA, CDR2 YSLEER. The CDR3 covers 15 residues. With 4 bases clipped from V and 5 bases from J, the junction kept 9 bases outside the gene matches. The CDR3 sequence: CASSPGQGIFHEQYF. For the CDR3, the DNA is TGCGCCAGCAGCCCGGGACAGGGTATCTTTCACGAGCAGTACTTC.

The chain recombines TRBV7-6 with TRBJ2-7, with 11 bases lining up with TRBD1. Per the germline V gene, CDR1 is SGHVS and CDR2 is FNYEAQ. V was pared by 4 bases and J by 5 bases, with 7 bases of the junction left unmatched. The CDR3 loop spans 15 amino acids. The CDR3 region has the DNA TGTGCCAGCAGCTCCAGGACAGGGGGCGGTCACGAGCAGTACTTC. It encodes CASSSRTGGGHEQYF.

Points on this clonotype: With a much larger clone just one base away, this may be a read error. The chain recombines TRBV7-2 with TRBJ1-2, with no clear D. CDR3 length: 13 amino acids. Germline CDR1 SGHTA, CDR2 FQGNSA. In nucleotides, the CDR3 is TGCGCCAGCAGCCAAGCCGAGCGTTATGGCTACACCTTC. This sequence encodes CASSQAERYGYTF.

CDR3 in DNA: TGCGCCAGCAGCCAAGATCGTCTAGCGGGAGTAGATACGCAGTATTTT. Translated, it gives CASSQDRLAGVDTQYF. The rearrangement joins TRBV4-3 to TRBJ2-3, with 10 positions matching TRBD2. CDR3 size: 16 residues. Per the germline V gene, CDR1 is LGHNA and CDR2 is YSLEER. Trimming at V came to 0 bases and at J to 5 bases, leaving 5 bases not matched to a gene.

This chain connects TRBV12-3 or TRBV12-4 to TRBJ2-3; the D call may be TRBD1 or TRBD2 (5 bases each). The germline V and J ends were trimmed by 5 bases and 4 bases, with 22 bases remaining between them. The CDR3 extends over 17 amino acids. CDR3 residues: CASSGRAGWGRADTQYF. The CDR3 DNA is TGTGCCAGCAGTGGAAGGGCAGGATGGGGACGCGCAGATACGCAGTATTTT.

A word on this clonotype: It is likely a read error, because the conserved phenylalanine at the end of the CDR3 is missing. The chain joins TRBV7-2 to TRBJ1-1; D uncertain. V was trimmed by 0 bases and J by 5 bases, leaving 7 bases between them. This CDR3 region has 13 residues. Germline loops: CDR1 SGHTA, CDR2 FQGNSA. The CDR3 here is CASSLASGTEAFS. CDR3 bases: TGTGCCAGCAGCTTAGCATCAGGTACTGAAGCTTTCTCT.

For this clonotype: A junction boundary mismatches the germline segment, possibly from a read error. The chain combines TRBV7-3 with TRBJ1-6; 7 bases are a match to TRBD1. The CDR3 length is 13 residues. In germline, CDR1 is SGHTA, CDR2 FQGTGA. In DNA form, the CDR3 reads TGTGCCAGCAGTGTGTTTAAGGGGGCACAAGAGACCTTT. Amino acids: CASSVFKGAQETF.

The V call is TRBV9, the J call TRBJ2-5; unclear D gene. The CDR3 covers 14 residues. CDR1 and CDR2 from the germline V gene are SGDLS and YYNGEE. The V end lost 1 base, the J end lost 5 bases, and 12 bases lay between the germline ends. The CDR3, as DNA: TGTGCCAGCAGCGTATCTAACAGTCAGGAGACCCAGTACTTC. This codes for CASSVSNSQETQYF.

The rearrangement uses TRBV29-1 and TRBJ2-1; 11 nucleotides agree with TRBD1. V gave up 7 bases and J gave up 8 bases; unmatched junction bases: 10. The CDR3 is 14 amino acids. Germline lookup yields CDR1 SQVTM and CDR2 ANQGSEA. The chain's CDR3 is CSGGGQGGGDEQFF. DNA for the CDR3: TGCAGCGGGGGGGGACAGGGGGGGGGGGATGAGCAGTTCTTC.

The V call is TRBV6-2 or TRBV6-3, the J call TRBJ2-3, with TRBD2 matching 9 bases. Germline V gene sequence: CDR1 MNHEY, CDR2 SVGEGT. This CDR3 has 20 residues. Unmatched junction bases numbered 13, after V lost 0 bases and J lost 0 bases. CDR3 amino acids: CASSYSIAGAIHASTDTQYF. DNA for the CDR3: TGTGCCAGCAGTTACTCCATAGCGGGGGCCATTCATGCTAGCACAGATACGCAGTATTTT.

The chain carries TRBV20-1 and TRBJ2-3; tentative D call: TRBD2 (7 bases). V was cut by 6 bases and J by 0 bases, with 19 bases left in between. CDR1 and CDR2 from the germline V gene are DFQATT and SNEGSKA (reference sequence). This CDR3 is built from 16 residues. CDR3 residues: CSASAAGARSTDTQYF. CDR3 DNA: TGCAGTGCCAGCGCGGCGGGGGCCCGAAGCACAGATACGCAGTATTTT.

This chain joins TRBV2 and TRBJ2-1; possibly TRBD2 for D (5 bases). Trimming shortened V by 10 bases and J by 7 bases, and 11 bases separated the two germline ends. CDR3 length: 11 amino acids. The germline V gene encodes CDR1 SNHLY and CDR2 FYNNEI. The chain's CDR3 is CATMERNEQFF. The CDR3 coding sequence is TGTGCCACCATGGAGCGGAATGAGCAGTTCTTC.

Concerning this clonotype itself: Compared with germline, one end of the junction differs, possibly owing to a read error. V gene TRBV2 combines with J gene TRBJ2-7; D possibly matches TRBD1 or TRBD2 (5 bases each). The CDR3 runs 14 residues. The V gene's germline CDR1 is SNHLY and CDR2 FYNNEI. The CDR3 DNA is TGTGCCAGCAGAGCCGGGACCTTGGTCACCGAGCAGTACTTT. Protein product: CASRAGTLVTEQYF.

V gene TRBV24-1 combines with J gene TRBJ2-7; D is undetermined. V was cut by 4 bases and J by 1 base, with 10 bases left in between. Germline CDR1 and CDR2: KGHDR and SFDVKD. The CDR3 sequence is 14 residues long. Here the CDR3 reads CATSDPGGSYEQYF. The CDR3 DNA is TGTGCCACCAGTGACCCCGGCGGTTCCTACGAGCAGTACTTC.

The chain is built from TRBV10-3 and TRBJ2-2; D gene uncertain. The CDR3 extends over 17 amino acids. Germline V gene data show CDR1 as ENHRY and CDR2 as SYGVKD. Trimming took off 2 bases at V and 3 bases at J, with 16 bases between the two ends. CDR3 sequence: CAISEMFRGGDTGELFF. CDR3 DNA: TGTGCCATCAGTGAGATGTTTCGCGGCGGAGACACCGGGGAGCTGTTTTTT.

Notes on this clonotype: Mismatch with germline at one junction end may stem from a read error. This chain links TRBV12-5 with TRBJ2-7; D unclear. CDR1 is LGHNT, CDR2 FRNRAP, per germline. This CDR3 region has 13 residues. The CDR3 DNA is TGTGCCAGTGGTGAAGCGCCCGAGAGGTGGCAGTACTTC. Its translation is CASGEAPERWQYF.

Many counts were recorded for this clonotype. The V and J genes are TRBV6-1 and TRBJ1-4; D gene ambiguous. Per germline, CDR1 MNHNS and CDR2 SASEGT. The CDR3 is 14 residues long. V was trimmed by 6 bases and J by 7 bases, leaving 15 bases between them. The CDR3 loop reads CASRREPAGEKLFF. The DNA for the CDR3 is TGTGCCAGCAGGAGGGAGCCGGCCGGTGAAAAACTGTTTTTT.